A selection of T cell receptor beta chains follows, all from one sample in a study of shared clonotypes between healthy human individuals. The assay was immunoSEQ multiplex PCR, and TCRdb's table has in-frame clones only and misses some. The table records about 1 million clones, around 74% of them present only once. Specimen: memory CD4+ T cells sorted from blood. These receptors all come from a man between 18 and 29 years old in good health. The CDR3 runs from the conserved cysteine through the conserved F or W. D genes are given only for firm matches. Expanded clones are given a class, and other clones once, few, many or no size at all.

j_gene,d_gene,v_gene,abundance,CDR3aa,CDR3nt
TRBJ2-3,-,TRBV6-4,-,CASSDGATSDTQYF,TGTGCCAGCAGTGACGGGGCGACATCAGATACGCAGTATTTT
TRBJ2-7,TRBD1,TRBV5-8,once,CASSPSGTGAYEQYF,TGTGCCAGCAGCCCGAGTGGGACAGGGGCCTACGAGCAGTACTTC
TRBJ2-7,TRBD1,TRBV10-3,-,CAIGPGGSYEQYF,TGTGCCATCGGTCCAGGGGGCTCCTACGAGCAGTACTTC
TRBJ2-3,TRBD1,TRBV4-1,once,CATALGRQGAKDTQYF,TGCGCCACCGCCCTCGGGAGACAGGGGGCAAAAGATACGCAGTATTTT
TRBJ2-2,-,TRBV12-5,-,CASGLGSSNTGELFF,TGTGCTAGTGGTTTAGGCTCGTCGAACACCGGGGAGCTGTTTTTT
TRBJ2-7,TRBD2,TRBV10-1,once,CASSRTSEYPYEQYF,TGCGCCAGCAGCCGGACTAGCGAGTACCCCTACGAGCAGTACTTC
TRBJ1-1,-,TRBV15,once,CATSRDRWQGFTEAFF,TGTGCCACCAGCAGAGATCGTTGGCAGGGGTTCACTGAAGCTTTCTTT
TRBJ1-3,-,TRBV29-1,-,CSVDGWQGTGNTIYF,TGCAGCGTTGACGGGTGGCAGGGGACTGGAAACACCATATATTTT
TRBJ2-2,-,TRBV11-2,-,CASSPTGGRTGELFF,TGTGCCAGCAGTCCGACGGGGGGCCGGACCGGGGAGCTGTTTTTT
TRBJ1-1,-,TRBV30,few,CAWADRNTEAFF,TGTGCCTGGGCGGACAGGAACACTGAAGCTTTCTTT
TRBJ2-3,TRBD2,TRBV5-1,-,CASSSAGYGTDTQYF,TGCGCCAGCAGCTCAGCGGGATACGGGACAGATACGCAGTATTTT
TRBJ2-2,TRBD2,TRBV2,-,CASRGPTRSGTSGLNTGELFF,TGTGCCAGCAGGGGGCCCACTCGATCGGGGACTAGCGGACTGAACACCGGGGAGCTGTTTTTT
TRBJ1-2,-,TRBV18,few,CASSPVQGNGYTF,TGTGCCAGCTCACCGGTACAGGGTAATGGCTACACCTTC
TRBJ2-2,-,TRBV7-6,-,CASSSPNETGELFF,TGTGCCAGCAGCTCCCCCAACGAGACCGGGGAGCTGTTTTTT
TRBJ1-5,-,TRBV28,-,CASSPGGRVDQPQHF,TGTGCCAGCAGTCCCGGGGGACGGGTCGATCAGCCCCAGCATTTT
TRBJ1-2,-,TRBV7-9,-,CASSLPSHGYTF,TGTGCCAGCAGCCTCCCCTCCCATGGCTACACCTTC
TRBJ1-1,-,TRBV9,-,CASSAGEGMGNTEAFF,TGTGCCAGCAGCGCCGGGGAGGGGATGGGGAACACTGAAGCTTTCTTT
TRBJ1-5,-,TRBV15,few,CATSRGDSNQPQHF,TGTGCCACCAGCAGAGGGGATAGCAATCAGCCCCAGCATTTT
TRBJ1-1,TRBD1,TRBV6-1,-,CASSGTGGNTEAFF,TGTGCCAGCAGTGGGACAGGGGGGAACACTGAAGCTTTCTTT
TRBJ1-2,-,TRBV9,-,CASSPNNGGAGYTF,TGTGCCAGCAGCCCCAACAACGGGGGAGCTGGCTACACCTTC
TRBJ2-5,TRBD2,TRBV25-1,few,CASSESSTGGKETQYF,TGTGCCAGCAGTGAATCATCGACGGGGGGAAAAGAGACCCAGTACTTC
TRBJ2-5,TRBD2,TRBV11-2,-,CASSFGSGGPQETQYF,TGTGCCAGCAGCTTTGGTAGCGGGGGGCCACAAGAGACCCAGTACTTC
TRBJ1-6,-,TRBV28,few,CAGRASSSYNSPLHF,TGTGCCGGCCGTGCTTCCAGCTCCTATAATTCACCCCTCCACTTT
TRBJ2-4,-,TRBV18,-,CASSGVLSKNIQYF,TGTGCCAGCTCAGGCGTCCTTAGCAAAAACATTCAGTACTTC
TRBJ2-3,TRBD1,TRBV19,-,CASSLQGAPDTQYF,TGTGCCAGTAGTCTACAGGGGGCTCCAGATACGCAGTATTTT
TRBJ2-5,-,TRBV5-1,-,CASSLEGQETQYF,TGCGCCAGCAGCTTGGAGGGGCAAGAGACCCAGTACTTC
TRBJ1-6,-,TRBV6-5,-,CASRTGTENSPLHF,TGTGCCAGCAGAACCGGGACGGAGAATTCACCCCTCCACTTT
TRBJ2-1,TRBD2,TRBV7-2,-,CASSFRLAGANEQFF,TGTGCCAGCAGCTTCCGACTAGCGGGAGCGAATGAGCAGTTCTTC
TRBJ2-3,TRBD2,TRBV28,-,CASSSSGGALDTQYF,TGTGCCAGCAGTTCTAGCGGGGGGGCCCTAGATACGCAGTATTTT
TRBJ2-1,-,TRBV30,-,CAWSWDNEQFF,TGTGCCTGGAGTTGGGACAATGAGCAGTTCTTC
TRBJ1-5,-,TRBV18,-,CASSPGLNQPQHF,TGTGCCAGCTCACCGGGACTCAATCAGCCCCAGCATTTT
TRBJ1-1,-,TRBV6-5,-,CASSYALAGSTEAFF,TGTGCCAGCAGTTACGCACTAGCGGGGAGCACTGAAGCTTTCTTT
TRBJ2-3,-,TRBV7-2,-,CASSLGLKTDTQYF,TGTGCCAGCAGCTTAGGACTCAAGACAGATACGCAGTATTTT
TRBJ2-1,TRBD2,TRBV2,-,CASSVRIAGDNEQFF,TGTGCCAGCAGCGTCAGGATAGCGGGGGACAATGAGCAGTTCTTC
TRBJ1-4,-,TRBV2,-,CASSEATGEKEKLFF,TGTGCCAGCAGTGAAGCGACGGGGGAAAAGGAAAAACTGTTTTTT
TRBJ1-5,-,TRBV7-6,-,CASSPRTDRSGPQHF,TGTGCCAGCAGCCCTCGGACCGACCGCTCGGGGCCCCAGCATTTT
TRBJ2-3,TRBD2,TRBV9,few,CASSDPLRSGRFTDTQYF,TGTGCCAGCAGCGACCCATTGAGAAGCGGGAGGTTTACAGATACGCAGTATTTT
TRBJ2-5,-,TRBV11-3,-,CASSPGSGEETQYF,TGTGCCAGCAGCCCCGGCTCAGGGGAAGAGACCCAGTACTTC
TRBJ2-6,-,TRBV19,-,CASTRGPGANVLTF,TGTGCCTCTACCAGGGGCCCTGGGGCCAACGTCCTGACTTTC
TRBJ1-6,TRBD1,TRBV7-2,-,CASSLGTGLSPLHF,TGTGCCAGCAGCTTGGGGACAGGGCTTTCACCCCTCCACTTT
TRBJ1-1,-,TRBV7-2,few,CASSPRWASGGFF,TGTGCCAGCAGCCCAAGATGGGCCTCTGGAGGTTTCTTT
TRBJ2-3,TRBD1,TRBV6-1,-,CASSEAQGASTDTQYF,TGTGCCAGCAGTGAAGCGCAGGGGGCAAGTACAGATACGCAGTATTTT
TRBJ1-6,-,TRBV11-2,-,CASSAGVSSYNSPLHF,TGTGCCAGCAGCGCCGGAGTGAGCTCCTATAATTCACCCCTCCACTTT
TRBJ2-3,-,TRBV5-1,-,CASSWSTDTQYF,TGCGCCAGCAGCTGGAGCACAGATACGCAGTATTTT
TRBJ2-7,TRBD2,TRBV5-1,-,CASSAGGPPSYEQYF,TGCGCCAGCAGCGCGGGGGGGCCCCCCTCCTACGAGCAGTACTTC
TRBJ2-1,-,TRBV30,-,CAWSLGQDNEQFF,TGTGCCTGGAGTCTGGGACAAGACAATGAGCAGTTCTTC
TRBJ1-1,-,TRBV7-2,-,CASFSGGTEAFF,TGTGCCAGCTTCTCTGGGGGAACTGAAGCTTTCTTT
TRBJ1-2,-,TRBV15,-,CATRVRGGTSGIVGGYTF,TGTGCCACCAGAGTCCGTGGCGGCACCTCAGGGATAGTAGGCGGCTACACCTTC
TRBJ2-3,TRBD2,TRBV4-1,-,CASSQNSGRSTDTQYF,TGCGCCAGCAGCCAAAATAGCGGGAGGAGCACAGATACGCAGTATTTT